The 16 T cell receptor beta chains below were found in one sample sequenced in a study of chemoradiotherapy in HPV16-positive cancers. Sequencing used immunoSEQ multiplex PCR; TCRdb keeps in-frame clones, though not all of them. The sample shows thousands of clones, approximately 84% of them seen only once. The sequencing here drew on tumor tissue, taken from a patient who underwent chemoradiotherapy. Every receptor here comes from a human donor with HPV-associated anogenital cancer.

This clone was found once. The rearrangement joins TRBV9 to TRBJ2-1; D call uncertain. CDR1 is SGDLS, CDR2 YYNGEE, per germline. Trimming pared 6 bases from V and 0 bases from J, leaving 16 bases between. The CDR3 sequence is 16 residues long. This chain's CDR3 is CASTYSGSSSYNEQFF. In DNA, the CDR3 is TGTGCCAGCACCTACTCAGGATCAAGCTCCTACAATGAGCAGTTCTTC.

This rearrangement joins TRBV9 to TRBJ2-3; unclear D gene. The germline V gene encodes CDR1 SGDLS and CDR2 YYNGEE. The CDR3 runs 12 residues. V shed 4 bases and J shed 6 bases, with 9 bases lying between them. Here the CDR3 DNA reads TGTGCCAGCAGCACCCAATCGGATACGCAGTATTTT. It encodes CASSTQSDTQYF. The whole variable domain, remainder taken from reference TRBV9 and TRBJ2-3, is DSGVTQTPKHLITATGQRVTLRCSPRSGDLSVYWYQQSLDQGLQFLIQYYNGEERAKGNILERFSAQQFPDLHSELNLSSLELGDSALYFCASSTQSDTQYFGPGTRLTVL.

The CDR3 nucleotides read TGTGCCAGCAGTCAAACAGGGGGCCCGTTCTTC. Its protein is CASSQTGGPFF. The rearrangement joins TRBV7-9 to TRBJ2-1; 9 bases line up with TRBD1. The CDR3 is 11 amino acids. The trim removed 6 bases at V and 15 bases at J, leaving 6 bases unmatched. Germline CDR1 is SEHNR and CDR2 is FQNEAQ (reference sequence).

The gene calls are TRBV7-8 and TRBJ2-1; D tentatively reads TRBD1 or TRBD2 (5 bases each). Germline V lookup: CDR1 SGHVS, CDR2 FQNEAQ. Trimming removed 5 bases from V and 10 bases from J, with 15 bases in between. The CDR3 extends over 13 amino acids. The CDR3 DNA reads TGTGCCAGCAGCCTTAGGGACCCTCTAGAGCAGTTCTTC. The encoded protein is CASSLRDPLEQFF.

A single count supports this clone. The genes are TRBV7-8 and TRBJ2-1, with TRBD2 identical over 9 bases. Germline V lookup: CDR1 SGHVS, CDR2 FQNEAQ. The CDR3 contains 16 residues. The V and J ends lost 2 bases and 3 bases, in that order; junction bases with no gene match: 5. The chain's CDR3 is CASSLRSSGIYNEQFF. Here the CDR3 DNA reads TGTGCCAGCAGCTTACGTTCTAGCGGGATCTACAATGAGCAGTTCTTC.

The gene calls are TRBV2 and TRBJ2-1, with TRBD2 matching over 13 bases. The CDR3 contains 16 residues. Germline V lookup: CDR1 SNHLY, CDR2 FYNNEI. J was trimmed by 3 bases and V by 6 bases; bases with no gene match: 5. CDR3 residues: CASRGRLAGGYNEQFF. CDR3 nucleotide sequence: TGTGCCAGCAGGGGACGACTAGCGGGGGGCTACAATGAGCAGTTCTTC. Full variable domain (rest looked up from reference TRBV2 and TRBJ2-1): EPEVTQTPSHQVTQMGQEVILRCVPISNHLYFYWYRQILGQKVEFLVSFYNNEISEKSEIFDDQFSVERPDGSNFTLKIRSTKLEDSAMYFCASRGRLAGGYNEQFFGPGTRLTVL.

Here the CDR3 DNA reads TGCGCCAGCAGAGCAGAGCCGAACACCGGGGAGCTGTTTTTT. Translation: CASRAEPNTGELFF. V usage is TRBV5-1 and J usage is TRBJ2-2; D unresolved. Germline V gene data show CDR1 as SGHRS and CDR2 as YFSETQ. This CDR3 comprises 14 residues. V lost 5 bases to trimming and J lost 0 bases, with 8 bases between them.

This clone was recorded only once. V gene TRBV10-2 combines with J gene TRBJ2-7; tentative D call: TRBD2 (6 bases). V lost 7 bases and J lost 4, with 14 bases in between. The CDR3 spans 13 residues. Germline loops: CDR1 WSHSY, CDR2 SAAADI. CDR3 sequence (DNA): TGCGCCAGCACGGGAGCCATAGGGTACGAGCAGTACTTC. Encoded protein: CASTGAIGYEQYF.

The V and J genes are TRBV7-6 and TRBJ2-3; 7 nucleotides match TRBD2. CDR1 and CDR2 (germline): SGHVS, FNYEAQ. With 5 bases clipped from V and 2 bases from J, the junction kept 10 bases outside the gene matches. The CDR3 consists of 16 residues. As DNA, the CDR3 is TGTGCCAGCAGCCAAATCGGCGGGAGTAACACAGATACGCAGTATTTT. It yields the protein CASSQIGGSNTDTQYF.

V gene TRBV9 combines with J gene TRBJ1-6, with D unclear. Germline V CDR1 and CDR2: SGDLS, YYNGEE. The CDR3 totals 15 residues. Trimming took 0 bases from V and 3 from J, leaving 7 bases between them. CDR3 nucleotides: TGTGCCAGCAGCGTAGGGGAAGACTATAATTCACCCCTCCACTTT. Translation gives CASSVGEDYNSPLHF.

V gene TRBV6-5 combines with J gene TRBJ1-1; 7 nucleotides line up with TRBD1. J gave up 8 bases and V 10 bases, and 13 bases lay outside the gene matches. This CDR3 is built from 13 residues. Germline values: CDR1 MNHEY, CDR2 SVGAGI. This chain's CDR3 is CATLKAGGSEAFF. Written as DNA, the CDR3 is TGTGCCACCCTTAAGGCAGGGGGATCGGAAGCTTTCTTT.

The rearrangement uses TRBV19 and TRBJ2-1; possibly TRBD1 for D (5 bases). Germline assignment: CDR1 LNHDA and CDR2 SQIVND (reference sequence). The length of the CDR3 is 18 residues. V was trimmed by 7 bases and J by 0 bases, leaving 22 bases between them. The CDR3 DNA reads TGTGCCAGTAAGGGGCCCCAGATGTGGGGCTTCTCCTACAATGAGCAGTTCTTC. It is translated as CASKGPQMWGFSYNEQFF.

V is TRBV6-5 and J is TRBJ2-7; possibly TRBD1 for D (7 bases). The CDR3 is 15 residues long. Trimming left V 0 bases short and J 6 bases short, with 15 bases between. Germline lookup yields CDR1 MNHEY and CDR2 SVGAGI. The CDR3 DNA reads TGTGCCAGCAGTTACTCCCACAGGGGAGGTAGCGAGCAGTACTTC. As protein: CASSYSHRGGSEQYF.

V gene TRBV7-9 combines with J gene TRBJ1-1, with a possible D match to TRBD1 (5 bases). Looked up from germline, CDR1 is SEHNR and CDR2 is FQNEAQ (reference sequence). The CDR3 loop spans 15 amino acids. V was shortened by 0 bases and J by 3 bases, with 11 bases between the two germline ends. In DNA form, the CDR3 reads TGTGCCAGCAGCTTAGCGGGGGGGATGTACACTGAAGCTTTCTTT. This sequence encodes CASSLAGGMYTEAFF.

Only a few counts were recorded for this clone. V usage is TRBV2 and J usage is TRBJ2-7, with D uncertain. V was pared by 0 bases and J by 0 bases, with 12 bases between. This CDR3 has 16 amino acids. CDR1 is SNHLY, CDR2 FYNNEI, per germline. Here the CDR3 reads CASSEAGSASSYEQYF. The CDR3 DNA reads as TGTGCCAGCAGTGAAGCAGGCAGCGCGAGCTCCTACGAGCAGTACTTC. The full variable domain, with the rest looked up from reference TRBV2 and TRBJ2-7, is EPEVTQTPSHQVTQMGQEVILRCVPISNHLYFYWYRQILGQKVEFLVSFYNNEISEKSEIFDDQFSVERPDGSNFTLKIRSTKLEDSAMYFCASSEAGSASSYEQYFGPGTRLTVT.

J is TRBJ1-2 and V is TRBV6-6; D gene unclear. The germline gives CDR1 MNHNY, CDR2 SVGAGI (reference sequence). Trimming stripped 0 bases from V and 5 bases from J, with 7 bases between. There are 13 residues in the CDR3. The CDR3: CASSYSTKYGYTF. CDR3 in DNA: TGTGCCAGCAGTTACTCGACAAAATATGGCTACACCTTC.